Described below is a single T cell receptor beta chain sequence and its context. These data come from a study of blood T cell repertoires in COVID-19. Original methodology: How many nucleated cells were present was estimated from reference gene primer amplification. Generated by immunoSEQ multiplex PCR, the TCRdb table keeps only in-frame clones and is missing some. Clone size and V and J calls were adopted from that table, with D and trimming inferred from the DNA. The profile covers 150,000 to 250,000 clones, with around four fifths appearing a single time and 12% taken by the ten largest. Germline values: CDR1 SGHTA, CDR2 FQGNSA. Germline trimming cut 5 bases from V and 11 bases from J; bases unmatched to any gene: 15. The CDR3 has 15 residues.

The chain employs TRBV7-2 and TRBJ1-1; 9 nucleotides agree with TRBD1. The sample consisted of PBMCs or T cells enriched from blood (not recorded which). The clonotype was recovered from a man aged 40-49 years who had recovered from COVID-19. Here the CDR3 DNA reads TGTGCCAGCAGCGTCGACAGGGGGACGCCTAGTCTGGCTTTCTTT. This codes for CASSVDRGTPSLAFF.